What follows are 14 T cell receptor beta chains derived from one specimen sequenced in a study of cytomegalovirus exposure and HLA in healthy donors. The PCR employed 60 Vbeta primers together with 13 Jbeta primers. Profiled with immunoSEQ multiplex PCR; TCRdb holds only in-frame clones, not every one. This sample yields 130,000 to 150,000 clones, of which about 75% are seen a single time; approximately 4% belongs to the top ten. The sample taken for sequencing was PBMCs. The receptor set was obtained from a man between 18 and 35 years old in good health and CMV-seronegative.

The rearrangement joins TRBV5-1 to TRBJ1-2, with TRBD1 as a possible D gene (5 bases). Germline loops: CDR1 SGHRS, CDR2 YFSETQ. This CDR3 has 16 amino acids. V was shortened by 4 bases and J by 3 bases, with 19 bases between the two germline ends. CDR3 nucleotide sequence: TGCGCCAGCAGCGAGCGACCCCAGGGATTTGACTATGGCTACACCTTC. Protein product: CASSERPQGFDYGYTF.

The rearrangement links TRBV4-2 to TRBJ2-3; D is unresolved. Trimming shortened V by 1 base and J by 3 bases, and 5 bases separated the two germline ends. The CDR3 has 13 residues. Germline assignment: CDR1 LGHNA and CDR2 YNFKEQ. CDR3 amino acids: CASSQARTDTQYF. CDR3 coding DNA: TGTGCCAGCAGCCAAGCCCGGACAGATACGCAGTATTTT.

The chain links TRBV5-8 to TRBJ2-7; D is possibly TRBD2 (6 bases). The V gene's germline CDR1 is SGHTS and CDR2 YDEGEE. The CDR3 length is 15 residues. Deletions cut 1 base from V and 0 bases from J, with 11 bases between. The CDR3 DNA sequence: TGTGCCAGCAGCTTGTTGGCGGGGAGCTCCTACGAGCAGTACTTC. It codes for CASSLLAGSSYEQYF. The full variable domain, its missing parts supplied by reference TRBV5-8 and TRBJ2-7, is EAGVTQSPTHLIKTRGQQATLRCSPISGHTSVYWYQQALGLGLQFLLWYDEGEERNRGNFPPRFSGRQFPNYSSELNVNALELEDSALYLCASSLLAGSSYEQYFGPGTRLTVT.

The chain is built from TRBV7-8 and TRBJ2-7, with a possible D match to TRBD2 (5 bases). The V and J ends lost 5 bases and 7 bases respectively, with 15 bases between them. This CDR3 contains 13 residues. The germline V gene encodes CDR1 SGHVS and CDR2 FQNEAQ. CDR3 sequence (DNA): TGTGCCAGCAGCCCCTGGCCACTAGGGGAGCAGTACTTC. It yields the protein CASSPWPLGEQYF. Based on the CDR3 plus reference TRBV7-8 and TRBJ2-7, the full variable domain is GAGVSQSPRYKVAKRGQDVALRCDPISGHVSLFWYQQALGQGPEFLTYFQNEAQLDKSGLPSDRFFAERPEGSVSTLKIQRTQQEDSAVYLCASSPWPLGEQYFGPGTRLTVT.

This chain connects TRBV5-8 to TRBJ1-2; TRBD1 might be the D (5 bases). This CDR3 spans 12 amino acids. The germline V and J ends were trimmed by 1 base and 11 bases, with 12 bases remaining between them. CDR1 SGHTS and CDR2 YDEGEE come from the germline V gene. CDR3 DNA sequence: TGTGCCAGCAGCTTGCGCAGGGCCCGGTACACCTTC. Its translation is CASSLRRARYTF.

This chain connects TRBV13 to TRBJ2-5, with 8 nucleotides matching TRBD1. The J call may be faulty, since TRBJ2-7 better matches the DNA end. The CDR3 spans 15 residues. Germline V gives CDR1 PRHDT, CDR2 FYEKMQ (reference sequence). For the CDR3, the DNA is TGTGCCAGCAGCTTAGGACAGGGGGTTTCCTACGAGCAGTACTTC. Translating gives CASSLGQGVSYEQYF.

The chain couples TRBV6-5 to TRBJ1-6; D uncertain. Trimming took 4 bases from V and 0 from J, leaving 10 bases between them. The length of the CDR3 is 16 residues. The germline V gene has CDR1 MNHEY and CDR2 SVGAGI. CDR3 DNA: TGTGCCAGCAGTTTAACCCCGAGCTCCTATAATTCACCCCTCCACTTT. Protein: CASSLTPSSYNSPLHF.

The rearrangement joins TRBV10-3 to TRBJ2-2; TRBD1 agrees at 8 bases. From germline, CDR1 is ENHRY and CDR2 SYGVKD. This CDR3 is 16 amino acids long. Trimming removed 4 bases from V and 3 bases from J; junction bases left unmatched: 7. DNA of the CDR3: TGTGCCATCAGTGCGACAGGGGCCACGGACACCGGGGAGCTGTTTTTT. This codes for CAISATGATDTGELFF.

In the case of this clone: In this CDR3 the conserved last residue, phenylalanine or tryptophan, is missing, so a read error is likely. V usage is TRBV28 and J usage is TRBJ1-1; D is possibly TRBD1 (5 bases). The V gene lost 1 base and the J gene lost 2 bases, with 14 bases spanning the gap. The CDR3 extends over 16 amino acids. Germline assignment: CDR1 MDHEN and CDR2 SYDVKM. The CDR3 nucleotides read TGTGCCAGCAGTTTATTTGGGGGACTCGAAAACACTGAAGCTTTCTCT. Encoded protein: CASSLFGGLENTEAFS.

The gene calls are TRBV4-1 and TRBJ2-5; D may be TRBD2 (6 bases). The CDR3 loop spans 14 amino acids. Trimming cost V 1 base and J 6 bases, with 12 bases left between them. Per germline, CDR1 MGHRA and CDR2 YSYEKL. CDR3 nucleotide sequence: TGCGCCAGCAGCCAAGCAGCGGGTGAGCAGACCCAGTACTTC. Residues: CASSQAAGEQTQYF.

The count of this clone is one. This chain connects TRBV7-6 to TRBJ1-5; D gene unclear. The CDR3 has 15 residues. Germline V gene sequence: CDR1 SGHVS, CDR2 FNYEAQ. V lost 5 bases and J 0 bases, leaving 11 bases between the germline ends. The CDR3 is CASSEGTVSNQPQHF. In DNA form, the CDR3 reads TGTGCCAGCAGCGAAGGCACAGTTAGCAATCAGCCCCAGCATTTT.

This rearrangement joins TRBV11-3 to TRBJ2-3; 9 positions match TRBD2. This CDR3 contains 17 residues. Germline V CDR1 and CDR2: SGHNT, YENEEA. Germline trimming cut 8 bases from V and 2 bases from J; bases unmatched to any gene: 14. In DNA, the CDR3 is TGTGCCAGCCGGGTCCGCAATAGCGGGGGATACACAGATACGCAGTATTTT. It yields the protein CASRVRNSGGYTDTQYF. The variable domain in full, completed from reference TRBV11-3 and TRBJ2-3, reads EAGVVQSPRYKIIEKKQPVAFWCNPISGHNTLYWYLQNLGQGPELLIRYENEEAVDDSQLPKDRFSAERLKGVDSTLKIQPAELGDSAVYLCASRVRNSGGYTDTQYFGPGTRLTVL.

This sequence joins TRBV5-1 and TRBJ2-2; 9 nucleotides agree with TRBD2. After removal of 4 bases from V and 5 bases from J, the junction contained 6 bases not matched to a gene. Germline CDR1 is SGHRS and CDR2 is YFSETQ. The CDR3 loop spans 15 amino acids. The CDR3 spells CASSGGTSPTGELFF. In DNA, the CDR3 is TGCGCCAGCAGCGGCGGGACTAGCCCTACCGGGGAGCTGTTTTTT.

The J gene is TRBJ2-2, the V gene TRBV5-8; D may be TRBD1 (6 bases). V was pared by 2 bases and J by 5 bases, with 10 bases between. The CDR3 is 14 amino acids. In germline, CDR1 is SGHTS, CDR2 YDEGEE. This CDR3 is CASSLGQKTGELFF. For the CDR3, the DNA is TGTGCCAGCAGCTTAGGACAGAAGACCGGGGAGCTGTTTTTT. Complete variable domain (other parts from reference TRBV5-8 and TRBJ2-2): EAGVTQSPTHLIKTRGQQATLRCSPISGHTSVYWYQQALGLGLQFLLWYDEGEERNRGNFPPRFSGRQFPNYSSELNVNALELEDSALYLCASSLGQKTGELFFGEGSRLTVL.